This T cell receptor (beta chain) was obtained from a study of cytomegalovirus exposure and HLA in healthy donors. About this clone: The target antigen is unknown.

The CDR3 is 11 amino acids. Unmatched junction bases numbered 5, after V lost 7 bases and J lost 11 bases. The germline V gene encodes CDR1 LNHDA and CDR2 SQIVND (reference sequence). Study-wide results and caveats: Accurate prediction of HLA-A and HLA-B alleles (for most subjects) was reportedly achieved from TCR beta sequences. Both high specificity and high sensitivity reportedly marked the classifier's diagnosis of cytomegalovirus status. The investigators catalogued some 150 TCR beta chains as cytomegalovirus-associated.

Vbeta (60) and Jbeta (13) primers were used in the PCR. Generated by immunoSEQ multiplex PCR, the TCRdb table keeps only in-frame clones and is missing some. This sample has fewer than 95,000 clones, with roughly 63% found just once. This clonotype was sampled from a woman younger than 45 in good health and CMV-seronegative. This chain links TRBV19 with TRBJ1-1, with 9 bases aligning to TRBD1. The sequenced sample was PBMCs. CDR3 bases: TGTGCCAGTACTATGACAGGGGGGGCTTTCTTT. Encoded protein: CASTMTGGAFF.